The TCR beta chain under discussion was sequenced for a study of cytomegalovirus exposure and HLA in healthy donors. Study overall: From HLA-typed donors, an early data release held around 85 million unique TCRs.

The PCR contained 60 Vbeta and 13 Jbeta primers. The method was immunoSEQ multiplex PCR; TCRdb's version includes in-frame clones alone and lacks a portion of them. Here the sample spans 150,000 to 200,000 clones, about four fifths being singletons. About this clone itself: Its cognate antigen is unknown.

Study-wide findings and caveats: In a later analysis, HLA-C alleles had the fewest associated TCRs, DRB1 alleles the most. Researchers catalogued approximately 170 TCR beta chains as cytomegalovirus-associated.

Germline CDR1 is SGHRS and CDR2 is YFSETQ. The CDR3 extends over 16 amino acids. V shed 4 bases, J shed 0 bases, and the junction held 8 bases outside the gene matches. The chain employs TRBV5-1 and TRBJ2-5; 8 bases are shared with TRBD1. The sample was PBMCs. This TCR was sampled from a woman aged 40 to 49 in good health and CMV-seronegative. Here the CDR3 DNA reads TGCGCCAGCAGCCCCGCCCGGACAGGGCACCAAGAGACCCAGTACTTC. The encoded protein is CASSPARTGHQETQYF.